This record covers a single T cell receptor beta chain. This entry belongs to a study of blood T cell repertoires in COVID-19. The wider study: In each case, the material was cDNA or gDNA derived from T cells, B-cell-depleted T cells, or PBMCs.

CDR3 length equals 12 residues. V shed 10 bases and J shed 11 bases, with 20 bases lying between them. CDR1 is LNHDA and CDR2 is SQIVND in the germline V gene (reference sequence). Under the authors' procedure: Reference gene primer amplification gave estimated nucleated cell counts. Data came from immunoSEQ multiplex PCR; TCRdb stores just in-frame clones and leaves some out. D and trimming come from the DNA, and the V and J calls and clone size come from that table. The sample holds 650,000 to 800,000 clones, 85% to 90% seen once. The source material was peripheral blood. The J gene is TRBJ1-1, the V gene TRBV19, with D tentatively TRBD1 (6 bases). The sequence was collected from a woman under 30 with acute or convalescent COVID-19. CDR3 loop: CATSDEGGWAFF. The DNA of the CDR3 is TGTGCCACTTCGGACGAGGGGGGGTGGGCTTTCTTT.